The clone carrying this TCR beta chain is a singleton in its sample. Separate cDNA molecules each had unique molecular identifiers attached to them. Each CDR3 protein is one row after TCRdb ran MiXCR on the 5' RACE reads. The sample has about 130,000 distinct CDR3 sequences, 15% seen once; the top ten hold less than 25%. This sample was included in a study of early T cells in non-severe SARS-CoV-2 infection. In the study overall: The sequenced material was bulk RNA from unsorted whole blood, and its chains were unpaired.

The V and J ends lost 1 base and 7 bases respectively, with 10 bases between them. CDR3 length: 14 residues. Germline V lookup: CDR1 SGHAT, CDR2 FQNNGV. The chain couples TRBV11-2 to TRBJ1-4, with no clear D. The specimen sequenced was whole blood. This clonotype originated in an adult who was a healthcare worker with PCR-confirmed SARS-CoV-2 infection or an uninfected control (not recorded which). CDR3 residues: CASSLVWGSEKLFF. The CDR3 DNA reads TGTGCCAGCAGCTTAGTGTGGGGAAGTGAAAAACTGTTTTTT.